Below, one TCR beta chain is given with its context. Its specificity is unknown. The sample comes from a study of T cells in Graves' hyperthyroidism and ophthalmopathy. Whole-study findings and limits: Prediction of ophthalmopathy progression came a median approximately 6 months pre-onset. Blood also showed most of the thyroid clonotypes that were expanded above 0.001.

The CDR3 totals 15 residues. V lost 1 base to trimming and J lost 3 bases, with 13 bases between them. The germline V gene encodes CDR1 MNHEY and CDR2 SVGAGI. The CDR3 regions of TCR beta were amplified from RNA transcripts. The TCR CDR3 first-round RT-PCR relied on the HTBI primer set. Each CDR3 protein is one row after TCRdb ran MiXCR on the multiplex PCR reads. The sample includes more than 550,000 distinct CDR3 sequences, about 17% seen only once; the top ten take over 15%. Reasons for excluding patients were uncontrolled infection, other autoimmune disease, pregnancy or lactation. Diagnoses were established using clinical symptoms, serum thyroxine and TRAb, thyroid ultrasound and orbital computed tomography.

The source is a woman aged 45-65 years with Graves' hyperthyroidism that later progressed to Graves' ophthalmopathy. Sequences were obtained from blood. This sequence joins TRBV6-5 and TRBJ2-7; tentative D call: TRBD1 (6 bases). The CDR3 coding sequence is TGTGCCAGCAGTTACTTCCCAGGGGTCGGCTACGAGCAGTACTTC. This translates into CASSYFPGVGYEQYF.